A single sample is the source of the 4 T cell receptor beta chains below, sequenced in a study of shared clonotypes between healthy human individuals. Some clones are missing from TCRdb's copy, which holds only in-frame ones; the method was immunoSEQ multiplex PCR. The profile shows some 500,000 clones, 77% of them singletons. The sample consisted of PBMCs. The receptors derive from a woman aged 40 to 50 in good health. Some clones in this sample may be carry-over from other donors' samples.

This clone has just one count. This chain connects TRBV6-5 to TRBJ2-5; D call uncertain. Germline V gene data show CDR1 as MNHEY and CDR2 as SVGAGI. V shed 0 bases and J shed 6 bases, with 8 bases lying between them. The CDR3 contains 13 residues. In DNA, the CDR3 is TGTGCCAGCAGTTACTCGGTAGTCAAGACCCAGTACTTC. It translates to CASSYSVVKTQYF.

The V and J genes are TRBV7-9 and TRBJ2-7; 7 bases align to TRBD1. This CDR3 has 14 residues. Per the germline V gene, CDR1 is SEHNR and CDR2 is FQNEAQ (reference sequence). The junction had 7 bases not matched to a gene; V was cut back by 3 bases and J by 5 bases. CDR3 nucleotide sequence: TGTGCCAGCAGCTTCCGACAGGGCTTCAACGAGCAGTACTTC. Its translation: CASSFRQGFNEQYF.

This sequence joins TRBV28 and TRBJ1-1, with 7 bases aligning to TRBD1. Per germline, CDR1 MDHEN and CDR2 SYDVKM. This CDR3 contains 15 residues. V dropped 0 bases and J dropped 4; count of bases not matched to a gene: 5. CDR3 protein: CASSLWTQGGTEAFF. The CDR3 region has the DNA TGTGCCAGCAGTTTATGGACCCAGGGGGGCACTGAAGCTTTCTTT.

V and J are TRBV7-3 and TRBJ1-1, with a weak D call TRBD1 (6 bases). CDR1 and CDR2 from the germline V gene are SGHTA and FQGTGA. V was trimmed by 4 bases and J by 1 base, leaving 13 bases between them. The length of the CDR3 is 15 residues. The CDR3: CASSSGQPGNTEAFF. The CDR3 DNA sequence: TGTGCCAGCAGCTCTGGACAGCCCGGGAACACTGAAGCTTTCTTT.